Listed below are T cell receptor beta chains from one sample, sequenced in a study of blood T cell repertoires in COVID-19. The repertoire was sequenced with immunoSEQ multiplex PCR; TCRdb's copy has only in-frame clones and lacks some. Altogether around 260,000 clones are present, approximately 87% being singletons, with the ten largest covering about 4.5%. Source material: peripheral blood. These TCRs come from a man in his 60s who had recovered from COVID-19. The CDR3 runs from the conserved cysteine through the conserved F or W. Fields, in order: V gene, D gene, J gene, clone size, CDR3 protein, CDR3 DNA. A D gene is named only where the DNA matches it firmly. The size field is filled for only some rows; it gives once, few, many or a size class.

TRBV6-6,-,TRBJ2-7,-,CATYRDIPHEQYF,TGTGCCACCTACCGGGACATCCCCCACGAGCAGTACTTC
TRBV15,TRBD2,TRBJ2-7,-,CATSRGGTSAEQYF,TGTGCCACCAGCAGAGGGGGGACTAGTGCCGAGCAGTACTTC
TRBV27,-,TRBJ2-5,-,CASTVGEERETQYF,TGTGCCAGTACCGTTGGTGAGGAGAGAGAGACCCAGTACTTC
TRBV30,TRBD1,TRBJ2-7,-,CAWSAPTPGGLDEQYF,TGTGCCTGGAGTGCGCCTACCCCAGGGGGCTTAGACGAGCAGTACTTC
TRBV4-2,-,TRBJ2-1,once,CASSQGGSGPDNEQFF,TGTGCCAGCAGCCAAGGGGGAAGCGGGCCTGACAATGAGCAGTTCTTC
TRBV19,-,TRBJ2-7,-,CASSIGGGAYEQYF,TGTGCCAGTAGTATTGGTGGAGGAGCCTACGAGCAGTACTTC
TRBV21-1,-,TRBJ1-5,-,CASSKSQGNQPQHF,TGTGCCAGCAGCAAATCCCAGGGGAATCAGCCCCAGCATTTT
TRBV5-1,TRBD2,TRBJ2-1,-,CASSLSAGSSINEQFF,TGCGCCAGCAGCTTGTCAGCGGGAAGCTCAATCAATGAGCAGTTCTTC
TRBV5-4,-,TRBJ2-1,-,CASSGRDFTSYNEQFF,TGTGCCAGCAGCGGCCGGGACTTCACCTCCTACAATGAGCAGTTCTTC
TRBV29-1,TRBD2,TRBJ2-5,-,CSALRGVQETQYF,TGCAGCGCATTGCGGGGGGTCCAAGAGACCCAGTACTTC
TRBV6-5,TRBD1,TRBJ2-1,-,CASSFERTGVRNEQFF,TGTGCCAGCAGTTTTGAACGAACAGGGGTGAGGAATGAGCAGTTCTTC
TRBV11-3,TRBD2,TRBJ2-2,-,CASSLALAGQGELFF,TGTGCCAGCAGCTTAGCCCTAGCGGGCCAGGGGGAGCTGTTTTTT
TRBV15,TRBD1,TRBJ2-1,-,CATSRDRGFLVEQFF,TGTGCCACCAGCAGAGACAGGGGGTTCCTGGTCGAGCAGTTCTTC
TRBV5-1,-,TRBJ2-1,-,CASSLSAGAPYNEQFF,TGCGCCAGCAGCTTGTCGGCGGGGGCGCCATACAATGAGCAGTTCTTC
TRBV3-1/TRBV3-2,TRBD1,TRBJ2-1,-,CASSQGTGLNEQFF,TGTGCCAGCAGCCAAGGGACAGGCCTCAATGAGCAGTTCTTC
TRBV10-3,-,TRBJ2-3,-,CATSRGEDTQYF,TGTGCCACCAGTAGGGGCGAAGATACGCAGTATTTT
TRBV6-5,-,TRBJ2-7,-,CASSYSRLISYEQYF,TGTGCCAGCAGTTACTCGCGTTTGATCTCCTACGAGCAGTACTTC
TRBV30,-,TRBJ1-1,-,CAWSFPGSLTEAFF,TGTGCCTGGAGTTTCCCGGGGAGTCTAACTGAAGCTTTCTTT
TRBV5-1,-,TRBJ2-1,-,CASSLAAGNEQFF,TGCGCCAGCAGCTTGGCGGCAGGGAATGAGCAGTTCTTC
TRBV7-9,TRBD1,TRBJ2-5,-,CASSSLTGWGQETQYF,TGTGCCAGCAGCTCGCTGACAGGGTGGGGTCAAGAGACCCAGTACTTC
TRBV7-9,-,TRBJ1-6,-,CASSLGAGGYNSPLHF,TGTGCCAGCAGCTTGGGTGCCGGGGGCTATAATTCACCCCTCCACTTT
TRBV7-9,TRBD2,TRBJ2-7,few,CASSLGRTGLAGHEQYF,TGTGCCAGCAGCTTAGGGAGGACGGGACTAGCGGGACACGAGCAGTACTTC
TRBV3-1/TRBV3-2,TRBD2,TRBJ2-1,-,CASHRSGGAREQFF,TGTGCCAGCCACCGGAGCGGGGGGGCCCGGGAGCAGTTCTTC
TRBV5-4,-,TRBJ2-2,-,CASSPDSGGGELFF,TGTGCCAGCAGCCCGGACAGTGGAGGCGGGGAGCTGTTTTTT
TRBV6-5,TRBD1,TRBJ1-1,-,CASRDRGNANTEAFF,TGTGCCAGCAGGGACAGGGGGAATGCGAACACTGAAGCTTTCTTT
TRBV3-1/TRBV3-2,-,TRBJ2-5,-,CASSQLAAGETQYF,TGTGCCAGCAGCCAACTAGCCGCGGGCGAGACCCAGTACTTC
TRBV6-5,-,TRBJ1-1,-,CASTGRVGTTEAFF,TGTGCCAGCACCGGCAGGGTCGGAACCACTGAAGCTTTCTTT
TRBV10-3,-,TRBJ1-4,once,CAIKSGTNEKLFF,TGTGCCATCAAGTCGGGAACTAATGAAAAACTGTTTTTT
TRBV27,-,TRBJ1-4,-,CASSFSQSQNELFF,TGTGCCAGCAGTTTCTCACAGTCCCAAAACGAACTGTTTTTT
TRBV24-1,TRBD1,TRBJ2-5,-,CATRMTGQETQYF,TGTGCCACCAGGATGACAGGGCAAGAGACCCAGTACTTC
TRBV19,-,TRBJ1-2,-,CASNREGRGYTF,TGTGCCAGTAACAGGGAAGGAAGGGGCTACACCTTC
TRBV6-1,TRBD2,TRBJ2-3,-,CASSESDKRGGTDTQYF,TGTGCCAGCAGTGAATCTGATAAGCGGGGGGGCACAGATACGCAGTATTTT
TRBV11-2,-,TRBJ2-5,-,CASSFGSGGTKETQYF,TGTGCCAGCAGCTTTGGTAGCGGAGGGACCAAAGAGACCCAGTACTTC
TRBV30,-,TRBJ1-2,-,CAWNPQNPYGYTF,TGTGCCTGGAACCCACAGAACCCCTATGGCTACACCTTC
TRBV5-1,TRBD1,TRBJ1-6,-,CASSPLTGEGSPLHF,TGCGCCAGCAGCCCGTTGACAGGGGAGGGTTCACCCCTCCACTTT
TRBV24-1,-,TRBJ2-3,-,CATSDAGVPDTQYF,TGTGCCACCAGTGATGCCGGGGTACCTGATACGCAGTATTTT
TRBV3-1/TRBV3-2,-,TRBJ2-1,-,CASSQARGGEQFF,TGTGCCAGCAGCCAAGCCAGGGGCGGTGAGCAGTTCTTC
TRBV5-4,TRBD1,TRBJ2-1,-,CASSQRTGNNEQFF,TGTGCCAGCAGCCAACGGACAGGTAACAATGAGCAGTTCTTC
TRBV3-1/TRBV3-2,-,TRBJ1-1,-,CASSQAPGNTEAFF,TGTGCCAGCAGCCAGGCCCCAGGGAACACTGAAGCTTTCTTT
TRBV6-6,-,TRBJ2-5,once,CASRAVYQETQYF,TGTGCCAGCAGAGCGGTATATCAAGAGACCCAGTACTTC
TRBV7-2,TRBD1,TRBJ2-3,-,CASSYDRGRGDTQYF,TGTGCCAGCAGCTACGACAGGGGGCGCGGAGATACGCAGTATTTT
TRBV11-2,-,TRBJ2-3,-,CASSFSPRDTQYF,TGTGCCAGCAGCTTTTCTCCTAGAGATACGCAGTATTTT
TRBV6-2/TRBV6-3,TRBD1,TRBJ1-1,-,CASSMDRASSLNTEAFF,TGTGCCAGCAGTATGGACAGGGCCTCATCCTTGAACACTGAAGCTTTCTTT
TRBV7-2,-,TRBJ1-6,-,CASSPNGWGVNSPLHF,TGTGCCAGCAGCCCAAACGGCTGGGGGGTTAATTCACCCCTCCACTTT
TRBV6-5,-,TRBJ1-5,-,CASSYSRGSQPQHF,TGTGCCAGCAGTTACTCGCGGGGTAGTCAGCCCCAGCATTTT